This TCR beta chain was recorded in a study of OX40 agonist ivuxolimab in advanced cancers. Whole-study context: Patients took ivuxolimab, an agonistic anti-OX40 (CD134) antibody. People in dose escalation had one of these cancers: hepatocellular carcinoma, melanoma, renal cell or head and neck cancer. Study observations and caveats: There were, on average, more expanded clones in CD8+ T cells than in CD4+.

Clones were read by immunoSEQ multiplex PCR, and TCRdb kept only the in-frame ones, dropping some. This sample has tens of thousands of clones, with approximately 90% found just once. Germline V lookup: CDR1 SEHNR, CDR2 FQNEAQ (reference sequence). The CDR3 contains 14 residues. V lost 1 base and J 6 bases, leaving 9 bases between the germline ends. Notes on this clone: Its target is unknown.

This rearrangement joins TRBV7-9 to TRBJ2-2; D gene uncertain. This TCR was sampled from an adult with an advanced solid tumor such as melanoma, head and neck, liver or kidney cancer. The sequenced sample was CD4+ or CD8+ T cells sorted from blood, obtained in a trial of the OX40 agonist ivuxolimab. The CDR3 bases are TGTGCCAGCAGCTTAGTCACAGCAGCCGGGGAGCTGTTTTTT. It yields the protein CASSLVTAAGELFF.